Listed below are T cell receptor beta chains from one sample, sequenced in a study of blood T cell repertoires in COVID-19. Clones were sequenced by immunoSEQ multiplex PCR, and TCRdb holds only the in-frame ones, with some missing. The profile shows 300,000 to 350,000 clones, about 91% of them singletons. The sample comprised PBMCs or T cells enriched from blood (not recorded which). The receptors shown here come from a woman aged 18 to 35 who had recovered from COVID-19. Each CDR3 is given with its conserved first and last residue. D genes are given only for firm matches. A clone size is listed for some rows: how often the clone was seen (once, few, many), or a class if it is expanded.

clone_size j_call d_call v_call cdr3_nt cdr3_aa
. TRBJ1-6 TRBD1 TRBV28 TGTGCCAGCAGTTTTTTCTCCTGGTTAGGGGGCAATTCACCCCTCCACTTT CASSFFSWLGGNSPLHF
once TRBJ2-5 . TRBV18 TGTGCCAGCTCACCCAGCGGATCCCAAGAGACCCAGTACTTC CASSPSGSQETQYF
. TRBJ2-1 TRBD2 TRBV7-2 TGTGCCAGCAGCTTAGGGCTAGCGGGGGGAAATGAGCAGTTCTTC CASSLGLAGGNEQFF
. TRBJ2-5 . TRBV11-2 TGTGCCAGCAGCTTATCCAGGCGGGCCCAGTACTTC CASSLSRRAQYF
. TRBJ2-3 . TRBV5-1 TGCGCCAGCAGCTTGTTGCAGGGCACAGATACGCAGTATTTT CASSLLQGTDTQYF
. TRBJ2-7 . TRBV9 TGTGCCAGCAGCGTAGCTACGGGAGCGGTTGCCTACGAGCAGTACTTC CASSVATGAVAYEQYF
few TRBJ2-2 TRBD2 TRBV5-1 TGCGCCAGCAGCTTGGTGACTAGCGGGAGCACCGGGGAGCTGTTTTTT CASSLVTSGSTGELFF
. TRBJ2-2 TRBD2 TRBV10-2 TGCGCCAGCAGTGAGTCCAAGAGCGGGAGCGTAGGCGGGGAGCTGTTTTTT CASSESKSGSVGGELFF
. TRBJ1-1 . TRBV7-9 TGTGCCAGCAGCCCCTCGGGGAACACTGAAGCTTTCTTT CASSPSGNTEAFF
. TRBJ1-2 . TRBV3-1/TRBV3-2 TGTGCCAGCAGCCCTCACGTCCGGGACACTATTGGCTACACCTTC CASSPHVRDTIGYTF
once TRBJ2-2 TRBD2 TRBV28 TGTGCCAGCAGCCGTCCTCAGGGTATAGCGGGGGACACCGGGGAGCTGTTTTTT CASSRPQGIAGDTGELFF
. TRBJ1-1 TRBD1 TRBV24-1 TGTGCCGGAATACAGGGGGTCAACACTGAAGCTTTCTTT CAGIQGVNTEAFF
once TRBJ1-2 . TRBV18 TGTGCCAGCTCATCCGACAGTTATGGCTACACCTTC CASSSDSYGYTF
. TRBJ2-7 TRBD1 TRBV5-1 TGCGCCAGCAGCGGGGGACAGGGAGGTGGCGAGCAGTACTTC CASSGGQGGGEQYF
. TRBJ1-2 . TRBV12-3/TRBV12-4 TGTGCCAGCAGTTTACGGGGGGCGACGGGCTACACCTTC CASSLRGATGYTF
. TRBJ1-5 TRBD1 TRBV28 TGTGCCAGCAGTTTGCAGGGGGGCCAGCCCCAGCATTTT CASSLQGGQPQHF
. TRBJ2-7 . TRBV3-1/TRBV3-2 TGTGCCAGCAGCCAAGCGGGAGCGGGCTCTTCTGGGGAGCAGTACTTC CASSQAGAGSSGEQYF